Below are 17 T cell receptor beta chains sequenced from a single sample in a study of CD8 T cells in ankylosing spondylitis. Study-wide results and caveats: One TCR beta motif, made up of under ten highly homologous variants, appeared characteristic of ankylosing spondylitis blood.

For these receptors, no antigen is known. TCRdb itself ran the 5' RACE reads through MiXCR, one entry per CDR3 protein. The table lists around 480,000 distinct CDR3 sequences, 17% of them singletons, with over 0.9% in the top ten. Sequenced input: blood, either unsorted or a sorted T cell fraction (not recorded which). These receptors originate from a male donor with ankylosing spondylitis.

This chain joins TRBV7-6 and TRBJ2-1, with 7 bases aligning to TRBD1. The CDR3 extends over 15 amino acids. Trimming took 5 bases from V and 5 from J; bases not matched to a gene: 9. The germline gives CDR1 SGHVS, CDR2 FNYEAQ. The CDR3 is CASSEQGLWDNEQFF. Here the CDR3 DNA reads TGTGCCAGCAGCGAACAGGGGTTATGGGACAATGAGCAGTTCTTC.

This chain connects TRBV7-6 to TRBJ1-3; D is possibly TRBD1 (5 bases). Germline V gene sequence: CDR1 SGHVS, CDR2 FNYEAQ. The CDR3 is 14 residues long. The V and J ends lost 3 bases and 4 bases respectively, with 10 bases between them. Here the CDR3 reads CASSLGEKGNTIYF. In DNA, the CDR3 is TGTGCCAGCAGCTTGGGGGAAAAGGGAAACACCATATATTTT.

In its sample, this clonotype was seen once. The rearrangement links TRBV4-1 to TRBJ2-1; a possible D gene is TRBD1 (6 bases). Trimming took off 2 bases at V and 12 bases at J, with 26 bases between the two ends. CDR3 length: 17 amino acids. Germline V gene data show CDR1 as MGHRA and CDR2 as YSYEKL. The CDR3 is CASSQPQTGQRRGWQFF. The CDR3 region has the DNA TGCGCCAGCAGCCAACCCCAGACTGGACAGCGGCGAGGGTGGCAGTTCTTC.

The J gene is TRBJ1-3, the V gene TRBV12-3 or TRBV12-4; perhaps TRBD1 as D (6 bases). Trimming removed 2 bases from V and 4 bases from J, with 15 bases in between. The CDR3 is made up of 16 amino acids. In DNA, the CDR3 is TGTGCCAGCAGTTTACCCTTGACAGGCCAGGGAAACACCATATATTTT. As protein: CASSLPLTGQGNTIYF.

CDR3 nucleotide sequence: TGTGCCAGCAGTTATGGACAGGGGGGGAGCGGCAATCAGCCCCAGCATTTT. Its translation: CASSYGQGGSGNQPQHF. The V and J genes are TRBV28 and TRBJ1-5; 10 bases line up with TRBD1. CDR1 is MDHEN and CDR2 is SYDVKM in the germline V gene. The CDR3 has 17 residues. V shed 4 bases, J shed 2 bases, and the junction held 8 bases outside the gene matches.

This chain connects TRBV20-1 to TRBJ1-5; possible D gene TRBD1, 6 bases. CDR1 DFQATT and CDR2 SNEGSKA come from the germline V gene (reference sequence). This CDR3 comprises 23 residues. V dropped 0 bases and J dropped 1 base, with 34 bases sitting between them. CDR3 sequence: CSARDLPGKQLSRGIVSNQPQHF. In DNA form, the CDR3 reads TGCAGTGCTAGAGATTTGCCCGGCAAACAGTTAAGCAGGGGTATCGTAAGCAATCAGCCCCAGCATTTT.

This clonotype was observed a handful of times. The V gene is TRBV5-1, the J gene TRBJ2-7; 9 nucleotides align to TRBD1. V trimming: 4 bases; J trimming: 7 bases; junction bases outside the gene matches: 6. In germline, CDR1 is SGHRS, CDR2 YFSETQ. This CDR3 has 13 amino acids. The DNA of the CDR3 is TGCGCCAGCAGCCCCTACAGGGGGCGAGAGCAGTACTTC. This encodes CASSPYRGREQYF.

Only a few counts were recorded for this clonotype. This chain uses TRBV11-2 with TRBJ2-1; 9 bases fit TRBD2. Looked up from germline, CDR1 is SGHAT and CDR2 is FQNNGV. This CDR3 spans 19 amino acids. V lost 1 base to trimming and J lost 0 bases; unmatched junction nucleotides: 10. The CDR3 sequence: CASSLVASGTQSSYNEQFF. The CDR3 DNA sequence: TGTGCCAGCAGCTTAGTGGCTAGCGGGACTCAAAGCTCCTACAATGAGCAGTTCTTC.

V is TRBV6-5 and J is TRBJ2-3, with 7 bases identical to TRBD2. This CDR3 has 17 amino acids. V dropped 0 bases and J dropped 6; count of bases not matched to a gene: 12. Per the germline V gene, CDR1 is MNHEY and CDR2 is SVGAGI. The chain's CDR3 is CASSYSTGGGIRDTQYF. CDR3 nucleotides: TGTGCCAGCAGTTACTCGACGGGCGGGGGAATTCGGGATACGCAGTATTTT.

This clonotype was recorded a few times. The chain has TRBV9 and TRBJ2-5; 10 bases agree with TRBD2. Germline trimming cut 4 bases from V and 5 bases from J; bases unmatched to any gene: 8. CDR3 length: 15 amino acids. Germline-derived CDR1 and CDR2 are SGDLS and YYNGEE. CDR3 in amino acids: CASSPAGGRGETQYF. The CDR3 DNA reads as TGTGCCAGCAGCCCAGCGGGAGGGCGTGGGGAGACCCAGTACTTC.

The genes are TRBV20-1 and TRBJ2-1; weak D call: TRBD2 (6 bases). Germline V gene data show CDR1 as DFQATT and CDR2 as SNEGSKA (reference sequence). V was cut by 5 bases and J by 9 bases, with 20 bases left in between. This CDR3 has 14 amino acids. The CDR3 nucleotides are TGCAGTGCTTTAATTAGCGGTGGGCGGGGTGAGCAGTTCTTC. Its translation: CSALISGGRGEQFF.

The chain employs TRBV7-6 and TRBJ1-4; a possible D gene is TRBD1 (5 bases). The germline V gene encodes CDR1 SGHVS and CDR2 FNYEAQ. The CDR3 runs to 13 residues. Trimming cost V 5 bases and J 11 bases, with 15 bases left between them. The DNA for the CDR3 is TGTGCCAGCAGCCCGACCGGGGGGAAGAAACTGTTTTTT. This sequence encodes CASSPTGGKKLFF.

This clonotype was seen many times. The CDR3, as DNA: TGTGCCAGCAGTCAACAACCGGGACAGTATGGCTACACCTTC. Its translation: CASSQQPGQYGYTF. V gene TRBV12-3 or TRBV12-4 combines with J gene TRBJ1-2; 7 bases line up with TRBD1. The length of the CDR3 is 14 residues. V shed 5 bases, J shed 5 bases, and the junction held 8 bases outside the gene matches.

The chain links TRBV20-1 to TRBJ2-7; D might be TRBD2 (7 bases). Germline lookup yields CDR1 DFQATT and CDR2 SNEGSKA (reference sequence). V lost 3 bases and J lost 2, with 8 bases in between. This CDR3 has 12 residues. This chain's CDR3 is CSASGGPYEQYF. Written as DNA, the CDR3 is TGCAGTGCTAGCGGGGGGCCCTACGAGCAGTACTTC.

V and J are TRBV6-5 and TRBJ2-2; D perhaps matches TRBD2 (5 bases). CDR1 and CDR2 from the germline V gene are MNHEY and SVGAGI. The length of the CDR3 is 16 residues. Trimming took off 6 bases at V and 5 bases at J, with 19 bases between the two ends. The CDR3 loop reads CASSYPTLARTGELFF. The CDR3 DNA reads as TGTGCCAGCAGCTACCCAACCCTAGCTCGTACCGGGGAGCTGTTTTTT.

The CDR3 region is CASSPRGSYSDTEAFF. CDR3 DNA sequence: TGTGCCAGCAGCCCGAGGGGATCTTATTCGGACACTGAAGCTTTCTTT. The gene calls are TRBV3-1 and TRBJ1-1, with a tentative D call TRBD1 (5 bases). V lost 4 bases and J 3 bases, leaving 18 bases between the germline ends. The CDR3 is made up of 16 amino acids. Germline CDR1 and CDR2: LGHDT and YNNKEL (reference sequence). Full variable domain (remainder filled in from reference TRBV3-1 and TRBJ1-1): DTAVSQTPKYLVTQMGNDKSIKCEQNLGHDTMYWYKQDSKKFLKIMFSYNNKELIINETVPNRFSPKSPDKAHLNLHINSLELGDSAVYFCASSPRGSYSDTEAFFGQGTRLTVV.

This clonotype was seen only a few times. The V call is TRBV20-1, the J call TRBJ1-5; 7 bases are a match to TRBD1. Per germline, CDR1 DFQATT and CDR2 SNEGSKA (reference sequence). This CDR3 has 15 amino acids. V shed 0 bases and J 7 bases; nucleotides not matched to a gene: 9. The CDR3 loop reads CSARDWGQGGQPQHF. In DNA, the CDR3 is TGCAGTGCTAGAGATTGGGGGCAGGGGGGACAGCCCCAGCATTTT.